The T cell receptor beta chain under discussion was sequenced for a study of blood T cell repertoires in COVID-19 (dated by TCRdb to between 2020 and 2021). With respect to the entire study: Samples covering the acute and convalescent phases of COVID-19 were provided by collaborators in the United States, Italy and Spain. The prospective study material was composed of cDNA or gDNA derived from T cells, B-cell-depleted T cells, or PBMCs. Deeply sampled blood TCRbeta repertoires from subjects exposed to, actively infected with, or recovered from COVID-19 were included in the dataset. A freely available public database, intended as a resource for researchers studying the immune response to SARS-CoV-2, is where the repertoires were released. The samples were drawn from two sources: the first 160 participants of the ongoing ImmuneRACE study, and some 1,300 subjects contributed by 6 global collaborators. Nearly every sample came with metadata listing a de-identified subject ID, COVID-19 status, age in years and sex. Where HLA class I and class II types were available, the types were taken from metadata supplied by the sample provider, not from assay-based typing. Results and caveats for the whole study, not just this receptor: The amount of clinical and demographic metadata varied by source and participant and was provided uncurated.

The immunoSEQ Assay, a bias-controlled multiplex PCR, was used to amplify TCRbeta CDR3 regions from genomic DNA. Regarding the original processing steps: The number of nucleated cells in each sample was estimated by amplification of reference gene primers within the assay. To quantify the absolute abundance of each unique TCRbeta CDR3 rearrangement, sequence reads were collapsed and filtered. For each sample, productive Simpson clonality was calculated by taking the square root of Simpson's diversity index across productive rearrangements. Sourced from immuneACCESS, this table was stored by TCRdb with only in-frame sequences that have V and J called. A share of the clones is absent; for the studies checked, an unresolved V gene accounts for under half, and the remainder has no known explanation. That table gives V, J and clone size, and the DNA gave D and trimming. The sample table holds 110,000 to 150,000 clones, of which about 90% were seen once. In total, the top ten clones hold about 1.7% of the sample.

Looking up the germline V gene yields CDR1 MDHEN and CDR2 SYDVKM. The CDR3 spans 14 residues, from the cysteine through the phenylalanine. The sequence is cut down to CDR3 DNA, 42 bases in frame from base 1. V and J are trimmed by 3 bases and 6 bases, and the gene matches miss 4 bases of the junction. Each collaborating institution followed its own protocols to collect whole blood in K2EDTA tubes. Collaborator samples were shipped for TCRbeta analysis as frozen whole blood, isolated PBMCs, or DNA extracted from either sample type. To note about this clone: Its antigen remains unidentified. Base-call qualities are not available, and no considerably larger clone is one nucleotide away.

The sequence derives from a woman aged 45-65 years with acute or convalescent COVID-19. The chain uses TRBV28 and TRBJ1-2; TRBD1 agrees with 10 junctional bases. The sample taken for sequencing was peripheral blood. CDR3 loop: CASSLPGQGHGYTF. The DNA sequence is TGTGCCAGCAGTTTGCCGGGACAGGGGCATGGCTACACCTTC.